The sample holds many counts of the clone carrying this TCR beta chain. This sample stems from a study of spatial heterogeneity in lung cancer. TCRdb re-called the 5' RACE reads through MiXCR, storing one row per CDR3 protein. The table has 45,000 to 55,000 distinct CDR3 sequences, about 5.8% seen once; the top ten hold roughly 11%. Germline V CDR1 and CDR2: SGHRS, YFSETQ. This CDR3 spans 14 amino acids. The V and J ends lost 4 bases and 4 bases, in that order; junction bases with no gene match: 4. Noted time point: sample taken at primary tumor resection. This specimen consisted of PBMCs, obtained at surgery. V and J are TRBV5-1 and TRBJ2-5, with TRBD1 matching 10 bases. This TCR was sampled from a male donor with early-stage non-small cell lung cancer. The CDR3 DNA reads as TGCGCCAGCAGCCTACGGGACAGGGGAGAGACCCAGTACTTC. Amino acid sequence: CASSLRDRGETQYF.